The 32 T cell receptor beta chains given below trace back to one sample, sequenced in a study of T cells in Graves' hyperthyroidism and ophthalmopathy. RNA transcripts served as the template for amplifying TCR beta CDR3 regions. A set of HTBI primers served as the primers for a first-round RT-PCR of the TCR CDR3. TCRdb called the multiplex PCR reads again in MiXCR, with one record for every CDR3 protein. The sample lists about 410,000 distinct CDR3 sequences; about 15% were seen once. The sequenced sample consisted of blood. The source is a man between 18 and 29 years old with Graves' ophthalmopathy.

This clonotype has a count of ten or more. The chain links TRBV29-1 to TRBJ2-1; 7 nucleotides agree with TRBD1. Germline CDR1 reads SQVTM; CDR2 reads ANQGSEA. Trimming took 6 bases from V and 10 from J; bases not matched to a gene: 9. The CDR3 length is 12 residues. This CDR3 is CSVLRQGWEQFF. Here the CDR3 DNA reads TGCAGCGTCCTCAGACAGGGCTGGGAGCAGTTCTTC.

The table lists this clonotype with a few counts. A much more abundant neighbour one base away suggests this may be a read error. The chain links TRBV27 to TRBJ2-3, with a tentative D call TRBD1 (6 bases). The germline V gene encodes CDR1 MNHEY and CDR2 SMNVEV (reference sequence). Trimming pared 4 bases from V and 1 base from J, leaving 9 bases between. The CDR3 consists of 14 residues. CDR3 in amino acids: CASSWPGGTDTQYF. Here the CDR3 DNA reads TGTGCCAGCAGTTGGCCAGGGGGCACAGATACGCAGTATTTT.

The chain links TRBV7-3 to TRBJ2-2; 8 bases map to TRBD2. The CDR3 contains 17 residues. Unmatched junction bases numbered 9, after V lost 5 bases and J lost 1 base. Germline CDR1 is SGHTA and CDR2 is FQGTGA. The CDR3 region has the DNA TGTGCCAGCAGCCAGGACCCAACTAGCGGGAACACCGGGGAGCTGTTTTTT. Amino acid sequence: CASSQDPTSGNTGELFF.

This clonotype occurred many times. This chain joins TRBV7-8 and TRBJ2-5, with 12 bases aligning to TRBD1. This CDR3 has 17 amino acids. V was clipped by 0 bases and J by 4 bases; unmatched bases: 6. CDR1 is SGHVS, CDR2 FQNEAQ, per germline. The CDR3 region is CASSLAPGQGAGETQYF. The DNA of the CDR3 is TGTGCCAGCAGCTTAGCGCCGGGACAGGGGGCTGGAGAGACCCAGTACTTC.

Ten or more counts support this clonotype. The CDR3 region is CASSLAGTEDQPQHF. As DNA, the CDR3 is TGTGCCAGCAGCCTAGCCGGGACAGAGGATCAGCCCCAGCATTTT. V usage is TRBV9 and J usage is TRBJ1-5; 7 positions match TRBD1. The length of the CDR3 is 15 residues. Germline CDR1 is SGDLS and CDR2 is YYNGEE. V shed 4 bases, J shed 5 bases, and the junction held 9 bases outside the gene matches.

As DNA, the CDR3 is TGTGCCAGCAGTTACTGGGACAGGGGGAGCACTGAAGCTTTCTTT. Translated, it gives CASSYWDRGSTEAFF. This chain joins TRBV6-2 or TRBV6-3 and TRBJ1-1; 11 bases match TRBD1. Germline V gene data show CDR1 as MNHEY and CDR2 as SVGEGT. V was pared by 1 base and J by 4 bases, with 2 bases of the junction left unmatched. The CDR3 sequence is 15 residues long.

In regard to this clonotype: A much larger clone differs by one base, so this may be a read error. The J gene is TRBJ2-5, the V gene TRBV12-3 or TRBV12-4; D remains unclear. This CDR3 comprises 12 residues. CDR3 loop: CVSSLGWVTQYF. The CDR3 nucleotides read TGTGTCAGCAGTTTGGGGTGGGTGACCCAGTACTTC.

Details on this clonotype: The junction departs from germline at one end; a sequencing error may be responsible. The chain links TRBV7-7 to TRBJ2-5, with TRBD2 matching 7 bases. The CDR3 covers 15 residues. The germline CDR1 and CDR2 sequences are SSHAT and FNYEAQ (reference sequence). The CDR3 DNA reads as TGTGCTAGCAGCTTAGAACCTAGCGGCATAGAGACCCAGTACTTC. Translation gives CASSLEPSGIETQYF.

As concerns this clonotype: A clone one base away is much larger, so this may be a read error. V gene TRBV29-1 combines with J gene TRBJ2-5; 7 nucleotides match TRBD1. The CDR3 runs to 14 residues. Germline V gives CDR1 SQVTM, CDR2 ANQGSEA. CDR3 region: CSVEVTGAQETQCF. As DNA, the CDR3 is TGCAGCGTTGAAGTTACAGGGGCCCAAGAGACCCAGTGCTTC.

This clonotype came up a few times. The CDR3 is CASSLRGSQETQYF. The CDR3, as DNA: TGTGCCAGCAGCCTCAGGGGGTCCCAAGAGACCCAGTACTTC. The chain recombines TRBV7-2 with TRBJ2-5; 7 positions agree with TRBD1. J lost 1 base, V lost 5 bases, and 4 bases had no gene match. This CDR3 region has 14 residues. CDR1 SGHTA and CDR2 FQGNSA come from the germline V gene.

The chain carries TRBV18 and TRBJ1-1; D remains unclear. The length of the CDR3 is 12 residues. Germline CDR1 reads KGHSH; CDR2 reads LQKENI. The germline V and J ends were trimmed by 5 bases and 6 bases, with 10 bases remaining between them. This CDR3 reads CASSTQASEAFF. The CDR3, as DNA: TGTGCCAGCTCAACCCAGGCTTCTGAAGCTTTCTTT.

This clonotype was seen at least ten times. This chain links TRBV5-8 with TRBJ2-5; TRBD1 might be the D (6 bases). CDR3 length: 15 amino acids. Deletions cut 3 bases from V and 0 bases from J, with 12 bases between. Germline-derived CDR1 and CDR2 are SGHTS and YDEGEE. In DNA form, the CDR3 reads TGTGCCAGCAGCTCAGGGGCCTCCTACCAAGAGACCCAGTACTTC. Its translation: CASSSGASYQETQYF.

This sequence joins TRBV5-4 and TRBJ2-2; no firm D call. The ends were cut back, 0 bases at V and 1 base at J, with 7 bases in the middle. The CDR3 consists of 15 residues. Germline lookup yields CDR1 SGHNT and CDR2 YYREEE (reference sequence). The CDR3 nucleotides read TGTGCCAGCAGCTTGGACCCCATGAACACCGGGGAGCTGTTTTTT. Its protein is CASSLDPMNTGELFF.

This clonotype was picked up many times. The rearrangement uses TRBV7-9 and TRBJ2-1; D may be TRBD2 (5 bases). Trimming took off 1 base at V and 10 bases at J, with 8 bases between the two ends. Germline CDR1 reads SEHNR; CDR2 reads FQNEAQ (reference sequence). The CDR3 is 12 residues long. CDR3 sequence (DNA): TGTGCCAGCAGCTTAGGGGTAGCGGAGCAGTTCTTC. Translated: CASSLGVAEQFF. The complete variable domain, with remaining parts taken from reference TRBV7-9 and TRBJ2-1, reads DTGVSQNPRHKITKRGQNVTFRCDPISEHNRLYWYRQTLGQGPEFLTYFQNEAQLEKSRLLSDRFSAERPKGSFSTLEIQRTEQGDSAMYLCASSLGVAEQFFGPGTRLTVL.

Turning to this clonotype: Since a much larger clone is just one base distant, this may be a read error. CDR3 DNA: TGCAGTGCTACCCTATGCTCCTTGGACACTGAAGCTTTCTTT. Amino acids: CSATLCSLDTEAFF. The J gene is TRBJ1-1, the V gene TRBV20-1; D is undetermined. Trimming cost V 4 bases and J 3 bases, with 15 bases left between them. Germline V gene lookup returns CDR1 DFQATT and CDR2 SNEGSKA (reference sequence). The CDR3 runs to 14 residues.

This clonotype came up many times. V usage is TRBV11-2 and J usage is TRBJ2-5; a possible D gene is TRBD2 (5 bases). The V gene lost 5 bases and the J gene lost 3 bases, with 13 bases spanning the gap. CDR3 length: 14 residues. CDR1 is SGHAT and CDR2 is FQNNGV in the germline V gene. The CDR3 coding sequence is TGTGCCAGCAGCCCAGGACCGACTAAAGAGACCCAGTACTTC. Translated, it gives CASSPGPTKETQYF.

This clonotype showed up just a few times. The chain is built from TRBV9 and TRBJ2-3; perhaps TRBD2 as D (6 bases). V was clipped by 1 base and J by 4 bases, with 10 bases between them. Germline loops: CDR1 SGDLS, CDR2 YYNGEE. The CDR3 totals 14 residues. CDR3 loop: CASSVFPGADTQYF. The CDR3 nucleotides are TGTGCCAGCAGCGTATTCCCGGGAGCAGATACGCAGTATTTT.

This clonotype occurred many times. The chain has TRBV18 and TRBJ2-3; 9 bases fit TRBD1. From germline, CDR1 is KGHSH and CDR2 LQKENI. V trimming: 8 bases; J trimming: 4 bases; junction bases outside the gene matches: 7. The CDR3 is 14 residues long. CDR3 sequence reads: CASLQDRGADTQYF. The CDR3 DNA follows: TGTGCCAGCCTCCAAGACAGGGGGGCAGATACGCAGTATTTT.

This clonotype was recorded at least ten times. This chain connects TRBV12-3 or TRBV12-4 to TRBJ2-1; 8 bases align to TRBD2. The CDR3 covers 14 residues. J was trimmed by 4 bases and V by 5 bases; bases with no gene match: 4. CDR3 sequence: CASSPPGGYNEQFF. CDR3 nucleotide sequence: TGTGCCAGCAGTCCTCCGGGGGGGTACAATGAGCAGTTCTTC.

This clonotype came up many times. The genes are TRBV20-1 and TRBJ2-7; no reliable D call. The CDR3 spans 14 residues. V shed 3 bases and J shed 5 bases, with 17 bases lying between them. Per the germline V gene, CDR1 is DFQATT and CDR2 is SNEGSKA (reference sequence). The CDR3 region has the DNA TGCAGTGCTAGCCCCACCAGGAAAAATGACGAGCAGTACTTC. It encodes CSASPTRKNDEQYF.

In DNA, the CDR3 is TGTGCCAGCAGGGGGGGGGTCAATGAGCAGTTCTTC. Its translation: CASRGGVNEQFF. V is TRBV19 and J is TRBJ2-1; D might be TRBD1 or TRBD2, each matching 7 bases. The CDR3 runs 12 residues. Deletions cut 9 bases from V and 6 bases from J, with 12 bases between. Per germline, CDR1 LNHDA and CDR2 SQIVND (reference sequence).

This clonotype showed up just once. This chain links TRBV28 with TRBJ2-3; 11 nucleotides align to TRBD2. CDR1 is MDHEN, CDR2 SYDVKM, per germline. The junction had 7 bases not matched to a gene; V was cut back by 6 bases and J by 2 bases. The CDR3 has 16 amino acids. CDR3 nucleotides: TGTGCCAGCAGCTCGGGACTAGCGGCATTCACAGATACGCAGTATTTT. Encoded protein: CASSSGLAAFTDTQYF.

Many counts were recorded for this clonotype. This chain uses TRBV7-9 with TRBJ1-4, with unresolved D. The V gene's germline CDR1 is SEHNR and CDR2 FQNEAQ (reference sequence). This CDR3 spans 14 amino acids. V shed 3 bases and J shed 5 bases, with 10 bases lying between them. DNA for the CDR3: TGTGCCAGCAGCTTCCCCAGCGACAATGAAAAACTGTTTTTT. Protein: CASSFPSDNEKLFF.

This chain joins TRBV7-9 and TRBJ1-2; D ambiguous. The CDR3 contains 14 residues. CDR1 and CDR2 (germline): SEHNR, FQNEAQ (reference sequence). Trimming cost V 6 bases and J 3 bases, with 14 bases left between them. The CDR3 DNA reads TGTGCCAGCAGTCCTGACCTAACCGACTATGGCTACACCTTC. Translation: CASSPDLTDYGYTF. Based on the CDR3 plus reference TRBV7-9 and TRBJ1-2, the full variable domain is DTGVSQNPRHKITKRGQNVTFRCDPISEHNRLYWYRQTLGQGPEFLTYFQNEAQLEKSRLLSDRFSAERPKGSFSTLEIQRTEQGDSAMYLCASSPDLTDYGYTFGSGTRLTVV.

This clonotype was found a few times. The chain uses TRBV18 and TRBJ1-5; a possible D gene is TRBD1 (5 bases). The CDR3 has 16 amino acids. The ends were cut back, 3 bases at V and 2 bases at J, with 14 bases in the middle. The V gene's germline CDR1 is KGHSH and CDR2 LQKENI. The CDR3 spells CASSPSRAVGNQPQHF. CDR3 bases: TGTGCCAGCTCACCGTCCAGGGCTGTAGGCAATCAGCCCCAGCATTTT.

The chain recombines TRBV4-1 with TRBJ1-5, with TRBD1 matching 7 bases. V dropped 0 bases and J dropped 1; count of bases not matched to a gene: 6. Germline values: CDR1 MGHRA, CDR2 YSYEKL. The CDR3 consists of 17 residues. CDR3 in amino acids: CASSQEGGGKSNQPQHF. The CDR3 bases are TGCGCCAGCAGCCAAGAGGGAGGGGGCAAGAGCAATCAGCCCCAGCATTTT.

This clonotype has a count of ten or more. The CDR3 nucleotides are TGTGCCACCAGTGATTTGCTCCGACAGGATACGCAGTATTTT. It is translated as CATSDLLRQDTQYF. The V call is TRBV24-1, the J call TRBJ2-3; D perhaps matches TRBD1 (5 bases). Trimming took off 0 bases at V and 6 bases at J, with 9 bases between the two ends. The length of the CDR3 is 14 residues. Germline V lookup: CDR1 KGHDR, CDR2 SFDVKD.

This clonotype occurred many times. The rearrangement joins TRBV20-1 to TRBJ2-2, with 7 positions matching TRBD2. The CDR3 runs 14 residues. Germline lookup yields CDR1 DFQATT and CDR2 SNEGSKA (reference sequence). With V trimmed by 3 bases and J by 3 bases, 4 bases remained unmatched. CDR3 in amino acids: CSASEAGYTGELFF. Here the CDR3 DNA reads TGCAGTGCTAGTGAAGCGGGATACACCGGGGAGCTGTTTTTT.

This clonotype was detected many times. The chain is built from TRBV4-1 and TRBJ2-3, with 12 bases matching TRBD2. The CDR3 runs to 16 residues. J gave up 5 bases and V 1 base, and 4 bases lay outside the gene matches. The germline V gene has CDR1 MGHRA and CDR2 YSYEKL. The CDR3 spells CASSQGLAGEVDTQYF. The CDR3 DNA reads TGCGCCAGCAGCCAAGGACTAGCGGGAGAGGTAGATACGCAGTATTTT.

This chain joins TRBV20-1 and TRBJ2-5; weak D call: TRBD2 (7 bases). CDR3 length: 15 residues. Germline V gene lookup returns CDR1 DFQATT and CDR2 SNEGSKA (reference sequence). Deletions cut 0 bases from V and 3 bases from J, with 14 bases between. This chain's CDR3 is CSARDLRGLEETQYF. CDR3 nucleotide sequence: TGCAGTGCTAGAGATTTGCGGGGGCTGGAAGAGACCCAGTACTTC.

With respect to this clonotype: This may arise from a read error, as a much more abundant clone is one base away. The V gene is TRBV28, the J gene TRBJ2-2; D might be TRBD2 (5 bases). Germline lookup yields CDR1 MDHEN and CDR2 SYDVKM. This CDR3 is 13 amino acids long. CDR3 loop: CASTHTGTGELLF. The CDR3 nucleotides read TGTGCCAGCACCCATACCGGCACCGGGGAGCTGCTTTTT. Together with reference TRBV28 and TRBJ2-2, the CDR3 gives the full variable domain: DVKVTQSSRYLVKRTGEKVFLECVQDMDHENMFWYRQDPGLGLRLIYFSYDVKMKEKGDIPEGYSVSREKKERFSLILESASTNQTSMYLCASTHTGTGELLFGEGSRLTVL.

This clonotype was observed many times. The junction does not match germline at one end; this may be a read error. V gene TRBV29-1 combines with J gene TRBJ2-2; no firm D call. Germline loops: CDR1 SQVTM, CDR2 ANQGSEA. The CDR3 totals 11 residues. The CDR3 protein is CSATKTGELFF. CDR3 in DNA: TGCAGCGCCACGAAAACCGGGGAGCTGTTTTTT.